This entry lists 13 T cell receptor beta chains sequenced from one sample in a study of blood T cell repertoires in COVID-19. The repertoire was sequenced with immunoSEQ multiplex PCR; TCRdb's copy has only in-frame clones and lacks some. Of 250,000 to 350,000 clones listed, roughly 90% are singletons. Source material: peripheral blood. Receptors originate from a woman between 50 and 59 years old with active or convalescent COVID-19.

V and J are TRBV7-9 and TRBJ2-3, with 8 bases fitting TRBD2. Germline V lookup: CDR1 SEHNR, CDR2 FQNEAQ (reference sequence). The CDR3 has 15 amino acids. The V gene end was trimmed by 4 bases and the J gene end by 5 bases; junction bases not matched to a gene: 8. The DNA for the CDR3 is TGTGCCAGCAGCTCCGCCACGGCGGGGGGAGATACGCAGTATTTT. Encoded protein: CASSSATAGGDTQYF. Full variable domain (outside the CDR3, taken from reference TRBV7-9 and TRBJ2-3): DTGVSQNPRHKITKRGQNVTFRCDPISEHNRLYWYRQTLGQGPEFLTYFQNEAQLEKSRLLSDRFSAERPKGSFSTLEIQRTEQGDSAMYLCASSSATAGGDTQYFGPGTRLTVL.

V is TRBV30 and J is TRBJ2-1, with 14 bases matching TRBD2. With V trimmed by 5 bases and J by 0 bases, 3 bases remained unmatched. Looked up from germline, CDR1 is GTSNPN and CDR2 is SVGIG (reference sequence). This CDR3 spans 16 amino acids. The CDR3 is CAWRLAGGSSYNEQFF. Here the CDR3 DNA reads TGTGCCTGGCGACTAGCGGGAGGGAGCTCCTACAATGAGCAGTTCTTC.

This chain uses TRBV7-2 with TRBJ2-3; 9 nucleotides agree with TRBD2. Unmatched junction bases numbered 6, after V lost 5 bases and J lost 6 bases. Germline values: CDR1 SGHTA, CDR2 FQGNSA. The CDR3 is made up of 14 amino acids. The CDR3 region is CASSPGLAADTQYF. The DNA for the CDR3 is TGTGCCAGCAGCCCGGGACTAGCTGCCGATACGCAGTATTTT.

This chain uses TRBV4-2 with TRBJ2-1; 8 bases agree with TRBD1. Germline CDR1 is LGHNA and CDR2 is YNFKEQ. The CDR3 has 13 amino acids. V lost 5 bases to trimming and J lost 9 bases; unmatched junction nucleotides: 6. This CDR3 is CASSRSGGGEQFF. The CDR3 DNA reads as TGTGCCAGCAGCAGGTCAGGGGGCGGTGAGCAGTTCTTC.

The CDR3 loop reads CASSLRGSGYTF. The CDR3 region has the DNA TGTGCCAGCAGTTTACGGGGTAGCGGCTACACCTTC. The V gene is TRBV12-3 or TRBV12-4, the J gene TRBJ1-2; D is undetermined. There are 12 residues in the CDR3. Trimming left V 2 bases short and J 8 bases short, with 9 bases between.

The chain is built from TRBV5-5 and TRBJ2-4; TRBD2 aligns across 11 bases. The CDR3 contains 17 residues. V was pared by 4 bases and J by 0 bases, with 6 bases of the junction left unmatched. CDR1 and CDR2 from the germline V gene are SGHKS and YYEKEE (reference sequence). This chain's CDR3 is CASSPLAGGLAKNIQYF. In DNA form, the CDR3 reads TGTGCCAGCAGCCCGCTAGCGGGGGGTCTAGCCAAAAACATTCAGTACTTC. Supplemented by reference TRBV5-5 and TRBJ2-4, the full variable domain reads DAGVTQSPTHLIKTRGQQVTLRCSPISGHKSVSWYQQVLGQGPQFIFQYYEKEERGRGNFPDRFSARQFPNYSSELNVNALLLGDSALYLCASSPLAGGLAKNIQYFGAGTRLSVL.

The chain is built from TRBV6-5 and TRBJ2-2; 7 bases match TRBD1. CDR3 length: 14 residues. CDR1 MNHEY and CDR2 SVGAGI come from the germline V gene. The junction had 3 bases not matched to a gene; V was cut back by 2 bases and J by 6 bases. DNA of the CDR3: TGTGCCAGCAGTTACAGGGGGCCCCCCGGGGAGCTGTTTTTT. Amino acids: CASSYRGPPGELFF.

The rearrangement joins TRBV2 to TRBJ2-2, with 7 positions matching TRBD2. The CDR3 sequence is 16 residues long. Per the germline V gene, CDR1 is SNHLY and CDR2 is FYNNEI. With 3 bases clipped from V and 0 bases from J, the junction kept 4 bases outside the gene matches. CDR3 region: CASSDWEGTNTGELFF. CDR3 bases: TGTGCCAGCAGTGATTGGGAGGGGACGAACACCGGGGAGCTGTTTTTT. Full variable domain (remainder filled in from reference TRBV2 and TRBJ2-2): EPEVTQTPSHQVTQMGQEVILRCVPISNHLYFYWYRQILGQKVEFLVSFYNNEISEKSEIFDDQFSVERPDGSNFTLKIRSTKLEDSAMYFCASSDWEGTNTGELFFGEGSRLTVL.

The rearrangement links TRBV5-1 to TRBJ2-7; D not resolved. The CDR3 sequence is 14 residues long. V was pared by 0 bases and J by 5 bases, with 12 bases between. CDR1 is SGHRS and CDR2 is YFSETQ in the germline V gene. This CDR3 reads CASSLVPSRDEQYF. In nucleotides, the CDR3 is TGCGCCAGCAGCTTGGTCCCTTCCCGGGACGAGCAGTACTTC.

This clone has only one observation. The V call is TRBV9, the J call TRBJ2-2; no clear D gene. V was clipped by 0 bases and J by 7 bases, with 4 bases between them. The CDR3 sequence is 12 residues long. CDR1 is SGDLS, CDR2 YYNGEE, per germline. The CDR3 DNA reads TGTGCCAGCAGCGTAGCTCTCGGGGAGCTGTTTTTT. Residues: CASSVALGELFF.

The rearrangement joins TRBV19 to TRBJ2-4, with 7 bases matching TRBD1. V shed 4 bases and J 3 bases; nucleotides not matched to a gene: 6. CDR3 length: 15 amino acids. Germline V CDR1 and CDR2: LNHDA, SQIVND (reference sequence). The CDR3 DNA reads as TGTGCCAGTAGTAGACAGGGAATCGGCAAAAACATTCAGTACTTC. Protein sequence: CASSRQGIGKNIQYF.

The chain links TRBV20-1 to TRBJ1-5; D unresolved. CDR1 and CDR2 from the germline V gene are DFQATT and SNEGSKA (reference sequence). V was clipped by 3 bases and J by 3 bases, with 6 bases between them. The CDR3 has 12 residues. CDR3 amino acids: CSASIDNQPQHF. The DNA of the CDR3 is TGCAGTGCTAGTATAGACAATCAGCCCCAGCATTTT.

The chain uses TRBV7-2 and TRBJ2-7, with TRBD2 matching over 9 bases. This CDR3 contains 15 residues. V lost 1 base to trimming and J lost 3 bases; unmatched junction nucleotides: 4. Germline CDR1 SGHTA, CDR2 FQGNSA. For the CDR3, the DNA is TGTGCCAGCAGCTTAGAGGGACTAGCAGTCTACGAGCAGTACTTC. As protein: CASSLEGLAVYEQYF.